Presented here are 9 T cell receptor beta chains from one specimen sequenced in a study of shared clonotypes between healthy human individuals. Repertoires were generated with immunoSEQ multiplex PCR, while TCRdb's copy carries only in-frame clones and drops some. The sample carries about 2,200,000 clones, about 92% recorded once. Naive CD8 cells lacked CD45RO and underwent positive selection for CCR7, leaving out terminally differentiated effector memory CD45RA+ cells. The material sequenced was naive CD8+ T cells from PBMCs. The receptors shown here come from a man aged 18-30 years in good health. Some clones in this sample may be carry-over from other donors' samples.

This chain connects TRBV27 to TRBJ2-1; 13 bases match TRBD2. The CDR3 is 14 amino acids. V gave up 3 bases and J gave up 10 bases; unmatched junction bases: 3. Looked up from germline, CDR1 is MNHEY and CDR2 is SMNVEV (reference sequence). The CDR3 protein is CASSLGLAGLEQFF. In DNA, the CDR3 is TGTGCCAGCAGTTTGGGACTAGCGGGACTCGAGCAGTTCTTC.

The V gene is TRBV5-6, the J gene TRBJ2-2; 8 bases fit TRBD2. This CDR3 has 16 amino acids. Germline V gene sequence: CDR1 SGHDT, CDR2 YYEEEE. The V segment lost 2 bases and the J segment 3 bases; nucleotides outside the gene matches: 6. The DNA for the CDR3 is TGTGCCAGCAGCTTAAGCGGGAGCGGGGACACCGGGGAGCTGTTTTTT. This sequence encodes CASSLSGSGDTGELFF.

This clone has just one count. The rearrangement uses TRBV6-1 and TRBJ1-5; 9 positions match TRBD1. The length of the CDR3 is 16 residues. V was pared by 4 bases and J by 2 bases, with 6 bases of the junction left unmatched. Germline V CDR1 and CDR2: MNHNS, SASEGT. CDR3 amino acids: CASSVGQGFGNQPQHF. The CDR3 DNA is TGTGCCAGCAGTGTGGGACAGGGATTCGGCAATCAGCCCCAGCATTTT.

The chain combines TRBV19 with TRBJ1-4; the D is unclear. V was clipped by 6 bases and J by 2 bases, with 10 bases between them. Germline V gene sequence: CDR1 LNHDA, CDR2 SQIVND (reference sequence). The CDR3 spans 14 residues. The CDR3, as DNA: TGTGCCAGTAGCCCTCGGACTACTAATGAAAAACTGTTTTTT. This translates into CASSPRTTNEKLFF.

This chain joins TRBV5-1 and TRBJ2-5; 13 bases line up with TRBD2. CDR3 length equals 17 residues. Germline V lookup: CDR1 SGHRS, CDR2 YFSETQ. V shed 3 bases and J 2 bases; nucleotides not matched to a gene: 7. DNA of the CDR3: TGCGCCAGCAGCTACACCGGGACTAGCGGGACTCAAGAGACCCAGTACTTC. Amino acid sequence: CASSYTGTSGTQETQYF.

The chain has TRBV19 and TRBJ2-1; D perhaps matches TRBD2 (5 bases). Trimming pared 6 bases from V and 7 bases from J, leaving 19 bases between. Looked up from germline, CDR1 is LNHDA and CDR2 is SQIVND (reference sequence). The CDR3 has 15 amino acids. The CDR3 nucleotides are TGTGCCAGTAGAGCTGGGTCCTTCGGCGGGAATGAGCAGTTCTTC. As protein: CASRAGSFGGNEQFF. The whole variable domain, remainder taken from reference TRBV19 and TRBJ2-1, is DGGITQSPKYLFRKEGQNVTLSCEQNLNHDAMYWYRQDPGQGLRLIYYSQIVNDFQKGDIAEGYSVSREKKESFPLTVTSAQKNPTAFYLCASRAGSFGGNEQFFGPGTRLTVL.

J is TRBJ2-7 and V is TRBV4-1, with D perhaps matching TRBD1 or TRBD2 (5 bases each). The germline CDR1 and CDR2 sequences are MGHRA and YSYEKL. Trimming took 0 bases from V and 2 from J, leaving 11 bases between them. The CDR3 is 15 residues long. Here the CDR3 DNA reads TGCGCCAGCAGCCAAGATGAGCCGGGGCCCTACGAGCAGTACTTC. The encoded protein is CASSQDEPGPYEQYF.

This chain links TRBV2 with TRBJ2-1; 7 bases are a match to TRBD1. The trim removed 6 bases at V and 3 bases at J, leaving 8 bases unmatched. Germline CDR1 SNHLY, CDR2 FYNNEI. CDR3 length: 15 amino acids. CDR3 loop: CASSLGTEYYNEQFF. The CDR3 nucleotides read TGTGCCAGCAGCCTGGGGACAGAGTACTACAATGAGCAGTTCTTC.

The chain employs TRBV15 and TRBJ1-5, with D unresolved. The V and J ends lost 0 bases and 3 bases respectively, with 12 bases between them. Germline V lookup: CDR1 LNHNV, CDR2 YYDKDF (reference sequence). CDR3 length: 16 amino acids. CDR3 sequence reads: CATSRDRGGNNQPQHF. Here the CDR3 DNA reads TGTGCCACCAGCAGAGATCGCGGCGGTAACAATCAGCCCCAGCATTTT.